A selection of T cell receptor beta chains follows, all from one sample in a study of blood T cell repertoires in COVID-19. Clones were sequenced by immunoSEQ multiplex PCR, and TCRdb holds only the in-frame ones, with some missing. In the table there are 75,000 to 95,000 clones, about 90% of which are singletons. The sample comprised peripheral blood. The receptors derive from a human donor in a cohort sampled during active COVID-19. The CDR3 runs from the conserved cysteine through the conserved F or W. A D gene is named only where the DNA matches it firmly. Where a row states a size, it is once, few, many or the class of an expanded clone; other rows omit it.

CDR3 protein	CDR3 DNA	clone size	V gene	J gene	D gene	CDR3 length
CASRAGQGANYGYTF	TGTGCCAGCAGGGCCGGACAGGGGGCTAACTATGGCTACACCTTC	once	TRBV27	TRBJ1-2	TRBD1	15
CASSPRAGGPDGELFF	TGTGCCAGCAGTCCTCGAGCGGGAGGGCCTGACGGGGAGCTGTTTTTT	NA	TRBV28	TRBJ2-2	TRBD2	16
CASSLSGPTWNGYTF	TGTGCCAGCAGTTTATCGGGCCCTACGTGGAATGGCTACACCTTC	NA	TRBV27	TRBJ1-2	NA	15
CASSVGGFYGYTF	TGTGCCAGCAGCGTAGGGGGCTTCTATGGCTACACCTTC	NA	TRBV9	TRBJ1-2	NA	13
CRPGGYGYTF	TGCAGACCCGGGGGCTATGGCTACACCTTC	NA	TRBV20-1	TRBJ1-2	NA	10
CASGLPPGLAGTNEQFF	TGTGCTAGTGGTTTGCCCCCGGGACTAGCGGGAACTAATGAGCAGTTCTTC	NA	TRBV12-5	TRBJ2-1	TRBD2	17
CASSTTGAGNTIYF	TGTGCCAGTAGTACGACAGGGGCTGGAAACACCATATATTTT	NA	TRBV19	TRBJ1-3	TRBD1	14
CASSHAGAGTQYF	TGTGCCAGCAGCCATGCGGGAGCGGGAACCCAGTACTTC	NA	TRBV3-1/TRBV3-2	TRBJ2-5	TRBD2	13
CASRRTARYEQYF	TGTGCCAGCAGACGGACAGCTCGCTACGAGCAGTACTTC	NA	TRBV5-8	TRBJ2-7	NA	13
CASSLGLAGAGRVDTQYF	TGTGCCAGCAGCTTGGGACTAGCGGGAGCCGGCCGGGTTGATACGCAGTATTTT	once	TRBV5-4	TRBJ2-3	TRBD2	18
CASSPSGTGSTGELFF	TGCGCCAGCAGCCCATCCGGGACAGGGAGCACCGGGGAGCTGTTTTTT	NA	TRBV4-1	TRBJ2-2	TRBD1	16
CASSITGTGDQPQHF	TGTGCCAGTAGTATCACAGGGACAGGTGATCAGCCCCAGCATTTT	NA	TRBV19	TRBJ1-5	TRBD1	15
CASSSSRDRGSNQPQHF	TGTGCCAGTAGTTCCTCCCGGGACAGGGGAAGCAATCAGCCCCAGCATTTT	NA	TRBV19	TRBJ1-5	TRBD1	17
CASSLTAGQGYTF	TGTGCCAGCAGTTTAACGGCAGGTCAAGGCTACACCTTC	once	TRBV28	TRBJ1-2	NA	13
CASSIQREGPYEQFF	TGTGCCAGTAGTATCCAGCGGGAGGGCCCCTATGAGCAGTTCTTC	NA	TRBV19	TRBJ2-1	TRBD2	15
CASSIPRDSFTGELFF	TGTGCCAGTAGTATTCCTAGGGACAGCTTCACCGGGGAGCTGTTTTTT	NA	TRBV19	TRBJ2-2	TRBD1	16
CSVLRQGASDTQYF	TGCAGCGTCTTGAGACAGGGGGCTTCGGATACGCAGTATTTT	NA	TRBV29-1	TRBJ2-3	TRBD1	14
CASSLQETQYF	TGCGCCAGCAGCCTCCAAGAGACCCAGTACTTC	NA	TRBV5-1	TRBJ2-5	NA	11
CASSFGGTGNSPLHF	TGTGCCAGCAGTTTCGGCGGGACGGGGAATTCACCCCTCCACTTT	few	TRBV28	TRBJ1-6	NA	15
CASSLSLAGGGGETQYF	TGTGCCAGCAGCCTGTCTCTAGCGGGAGGAGGAGGAGAGACCCAGTACTTC	NA	TRBV9	TRBJ2-5	TRBD2	17
CASSYKAGSDGYTF	TGTGCCAGCAGTTACAAGGCAGGGTCAGATGGCTACACCTTC	few	TRBV6-6	TRBJ1-2	NA	14
CASSSGQGGTGEAFF	TGTGCCAGCAGCTCGGGACAGGGGGGGACTGGTGAAGCTTTCTTT	NA	TRBV11-2	TRBJ1-1	TRBD1	15